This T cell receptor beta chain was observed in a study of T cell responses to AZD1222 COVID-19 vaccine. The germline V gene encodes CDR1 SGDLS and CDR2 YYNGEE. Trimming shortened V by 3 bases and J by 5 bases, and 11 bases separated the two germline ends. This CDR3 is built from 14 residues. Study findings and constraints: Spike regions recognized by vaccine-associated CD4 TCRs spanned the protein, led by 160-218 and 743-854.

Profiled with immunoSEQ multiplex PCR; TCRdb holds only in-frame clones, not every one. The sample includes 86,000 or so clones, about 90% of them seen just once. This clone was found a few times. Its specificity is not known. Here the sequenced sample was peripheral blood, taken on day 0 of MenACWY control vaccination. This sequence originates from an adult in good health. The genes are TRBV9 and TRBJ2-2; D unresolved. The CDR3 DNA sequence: TGTGCCAGCAGCGCCCGCGTGGGGACCGGGGAGCTGTTTTTT. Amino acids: CASSARVGTGELFF.